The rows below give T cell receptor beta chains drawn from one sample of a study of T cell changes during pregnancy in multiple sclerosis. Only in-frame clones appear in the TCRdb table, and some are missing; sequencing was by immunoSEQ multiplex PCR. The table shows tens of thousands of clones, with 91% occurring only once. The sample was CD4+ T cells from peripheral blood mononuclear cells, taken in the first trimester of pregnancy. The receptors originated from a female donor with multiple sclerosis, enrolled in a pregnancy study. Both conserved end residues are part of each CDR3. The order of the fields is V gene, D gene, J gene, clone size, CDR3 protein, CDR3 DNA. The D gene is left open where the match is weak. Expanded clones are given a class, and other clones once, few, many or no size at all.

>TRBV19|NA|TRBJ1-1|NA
CASSITGIPEAFF
TGTGCCAGTAGTATAACGGGTATCCCTGAAGCTTTCTTT
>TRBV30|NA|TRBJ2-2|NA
CAWKQGFNGELFF
TGTGCCTGGAAGCAGGGTTTTAACGGGGAGCTGTTTTTT
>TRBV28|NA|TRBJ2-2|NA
CASSNSGGTGELFF
TGTGCCAGCAGTAACAGCGGTGGGACCGGGGAGCTGTTTTTT
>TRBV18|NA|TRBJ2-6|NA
CASSSRGSGANVLTF
TGTGCCAGCTCATCCAGGGGATCTGGGGCCAACGTCCTGACTTTC
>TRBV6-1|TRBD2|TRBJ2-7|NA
CASTTSGGTYEQYF
TGTGCCAGCACCACTAGCGGGGGGACCTACGAGCAGTACTTC
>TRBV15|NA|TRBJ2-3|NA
CATSRDRRDTQYF
TGTGCCACCAGCAGAGATCGCAGGGATACGCAGTATTTT
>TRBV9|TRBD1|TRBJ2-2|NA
CASSSRTGQAGELFF
TGTGCCAGCAGCTCCCGGACAGGGCAGGCCGGGGAGCTGTTTTTT
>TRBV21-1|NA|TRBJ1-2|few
CASSKVPRFLSGYTF
TGTGCCAGCAGCAAAGTGCCCAGGTTCCTATCTGGCTACACCTTC
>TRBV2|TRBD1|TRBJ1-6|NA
CASSFQGATNNSPLHF
TGTGCCAGCAGTTTCCAGGGGGCGACCAATAATTCACCCCTCCACTTT
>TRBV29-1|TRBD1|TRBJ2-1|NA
CSVEELDPGQELYNEQFF
TGCAGCGTTGAAGAATTAGATCCCGGACAGGAGCTATACAATGAGCAGTTCTTC
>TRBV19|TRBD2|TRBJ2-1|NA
CASSLSPGLAGNQFF
TGTGCCAGTAGTCTCTCGCCGGGACTAGCGGGGAATCAGTTCTTC
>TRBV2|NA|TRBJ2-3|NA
CASSPGGSTDTQYF
TGTGCCAGCAGTCCTGGGGGCAGCACAGATACGCAGTATTTT
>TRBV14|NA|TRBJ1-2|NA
CASSPYRQLSFYGYTF
TGTGCCAGCAGCCCCTACCGACAGCTGTCCTTCTATGGCTACACCTTC
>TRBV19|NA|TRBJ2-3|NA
CASRLGTRTTDTQYF
TGTGCCAGTAGACTCGGGACTCGTACCACAGATACGCAGTATTTT
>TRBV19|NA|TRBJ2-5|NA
CASSPYGGTQYF
TGTGCCAGTAGCCCGTACGGGGGGACCCAGTACTTC
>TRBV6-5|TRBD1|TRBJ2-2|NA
CASRTTGANTGELFF
TGTGCCAGCAGGACAACAGGGGCGAACACCGGGGAGCTGTTTTTT
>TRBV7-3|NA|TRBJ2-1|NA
CASSSGRASAYNEQFF
TGTGCCAGCAGCTCCGGCAGGGCTAGCGCTTACAATGAGCAGTTCTTC
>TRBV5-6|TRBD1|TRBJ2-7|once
CASSLPWDRGTYEQYF
TGTGCCAGCAGCTTGCCCTGGGACAGGGGTACCTACGAGCAGTACTTC
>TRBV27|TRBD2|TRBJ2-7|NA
CASSSPSGGTYEQYF
TGTGCCAGCAGCTCCCCTAGCGGGGGTACCTACGAGCAGTACTTC
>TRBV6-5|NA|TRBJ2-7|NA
CASRLYRVSEQYF
TGTGCCAGCAGACTCTACAGGGTGTCGGAGCAGTACTTC
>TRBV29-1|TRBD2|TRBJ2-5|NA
CSVETSGGAKTQYF
TGCAGCGTTGAGACTAGCGGGGGGGCAAAGACCCAGTACTTC
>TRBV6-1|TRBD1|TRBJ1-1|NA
CASSGDRGNTEAFF
TGTGCCAGCAGTGGAGACAGGGGAAACACTGAAGCTTTCTTT
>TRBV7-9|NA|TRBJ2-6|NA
CASSPQSVANVLTF
TGTGCCAGCAGCCCTCAATCAGTGGCCAACGTCCTGACTTTC
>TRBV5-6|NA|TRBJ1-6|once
CASSPMTGRNSPLHF
TGTGCCAGCAGCCCGATGACGGGGAGGAATTCACCCCTCCACTTT
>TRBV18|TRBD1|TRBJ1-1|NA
CASSLGGQGAMNTEAFF
TGTGCCAGCTCACTGGGTGGTCAGGGGGCAATGAACACTGAAGCTTTCTTT
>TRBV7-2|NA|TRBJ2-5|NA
CASSLAREETQYF
TGTGCCAGCAGCTTAGCCAGGGAAGAGACCCAGTACTTC